A selection of T cell receptor beta chains follows, all from one sample in a study of T cell responses to AZD1222 COVID-19 vaccine. Libraries were prepared by immunoSEQ multiplex PCR; TCRdb keeps only in-frame clonotypes and omits some of them. The sample yields tens of thousands of clones, around 80% seen once. Sequences were derived from peripheral blood, sampled on day 0 of AZD1222 vaccination. These receptors were taken from an adult in good health. Each CDR3 is given with its conserved first and last residue. D genes are given only for firm matches. The listing skips clone size in some rows; elsewhere it reads once, few, many or a size class.

>TRBJ2-3|TRBV7-8|NA|NA
TGTGCCAGCAGCTTAATCGGGGTGGGCACAGATACGCAGTATTTT
CASSLIGVGTDTQYF
>TRBJ1-1|TRBV18|NA|NA
TGTGCCAGCTCACCCGAAGGCACTGAAGCTTTCTTT
CASSPEGTEAFF
>TRBJ1-1|TRBV18|NA|NA
TGTGCCAGCTCACCACCGGTGAACACTGAAGCTTTCTTT
CASSPPVNTEAFF
>TRBJ2-3|TRBV23-1|NA|TRBD1
TGCGCCAGCAGTCAAGCCCCATTAGTGTTTGACAGGGGCACAGATACGCAGTATTTT
CASSQAPLVFDRGTDTQYF
>TRBJ2-4|TRBV6-5|NA|NA
TGTGCCAGCAGTTACGCAAACAGGGGAGGGGACATTCAGTACTTC
CASSYANRGGDIQYF
>TRBJ1-6|TRBV29-1|few|NA
TGCTGCGTTCGTTTTGGGGCCTATAATTCACCCCTCCACTTT
CCVRFGAYNSPLHF
>TRBJ2-3|TRBV12-3/TRBV12-4|NA|NA
TGTGCCAGCAGCCGGACAGATACGCAGTATTTT
CASSRTDTQYF
>TRBJ1-1|TRBV18|NA|NA
TGTGCCAGCTCACCACCTCTAGGGTTGAACACTGAAGCTTTCTTT
CASSPPLGLNTEAFF
>TRBJ1-6|TRBV5-1|NA|TRBD1
TGCGCCAGCAGCTCCCCGACAGGGGGCTCCTATAATTCACCCCTCCACTTT
CASSSPTGGSYNSPLHF
>TRBJ2-2|TRBV5-1|NA|NA
TGCGCCAGCAGCGGTAGGGCTACCGCGAACACCGGGGAGCTGTTTTTT
CASSGRATANTGELFF
>TRBJ1-5|TRBV7-8|NA|NA
TGTGCCAGCAGCACCTCTCCGGGCCCCAGGAGGGATCAGCCCCAGCATTTT
CASSTSPGPRRDQPQHF
>TRBJ2-5|TRBV18|NA|NA
TGTGCCAGCTCAAACGGGCTACGGGAGACCCAGTACTTC
CASSNGLRETQYF
>TRBJ2-3|TRBV6-6|NA|TRBD2
TGTGCCAGCAGAATTAGCGGGGGGGGAACAGATACGCAGTATTTT
CASRISGGGTDTQYF
>TRBJ2-7|TRBV7-5|NA|NA
TGTGTCAGAAGCTTCTGCTTAGATCACGGTGATTTTAACGAGCAGTACTTC
CVRSFCLDHGDFNEQYF
>TRBJ2-3|TRBV6-5|NA|NA
TGTGCCAGTAGGGCGGGGGATACGCAGTATTTT
CASRAGDTQYF
>TRBJ1-4|TRBV9|few|NA
TGTGCCAGCAGCGTTACAGCAACTAATGAAAAACTGTTTTTT
CASSVTATNEKLFF
>TRBJ1-6|TRBV6-5|NA|NA
TGTGCCAGTACCGGGGACATCGGATCACCCCTCCACTTT
CASTGDIGSPLHF
>TRBJ2-7|TRBV18|NA|NA
TGTGCCAGCTCACCAGTAGCCAGGAACGAGCAGTACTTC
CASSPVARNEQYF
>TRBJ1-4|TRBV5-4|medium-sized|TRBD1
TGTGCCAGCAGCCTACAGGGGGCTGTTGAAAAACTGTTTTTT
CASSLQGAVEKLFF